The 5 T cell receptor beta chains in this list originate from one sample, sequenced in a study of T cells in Graves' hyperthyroidism and ophthalmopathy. RNA transcripts yielded amplified TCR beta CDR3 regions. An initial round of RT-PCR targeting the TCR CDR3 relied on the HTBI primer set. TCRdb called the multiplex PCR reads again in MiXCR, with one record for every CDR3 protein. Here the sample spans approximately 330,000 distinct CDR3 sequences, roughly 18% being singletons. What was sequenced was blood. Receptors were obtained from a woman aged 50 to 65 with Graves' hyperthyroidism.

The chain carries TRBV6-1 and TRBJ2-6; D uncertain. Germline V gene sequence: CDR1 MNHNS, CDR2 SASEGT. The CDR3 runs to 12 residues. V shed 10 bases and J shed 0 bases, with 4 bases lying between them. This chain's CDR3 is CATRSGANVLTF. The CDR3 DNA sequence: TGTGCCACCCGCTCTGGGGCCAACGTCCTGACTTTC.

This clonotype was recorded a few times. The V call is TRBV18, the J call TRBJ2-2; D call uncertain. The CDR3 runs 13 residues. V dropped 3 bases and J dropped 6 bases, with 8 bases sitting between them. The V gene's germline CDR1 is KGHSH and CDR2 LQKENI. CDR3: CASSPFVAGELFF. CDR3 bases: TGTGCCAGCTCACCGTTTGTCGCCGGGGAGCTGTTTTTT. The variable domain in full, with the rest retrieved from reference TRBV18 and TRBJ2-2, is NAGVMQNPRHLVRRRGQEARLRCSPMKGHSHVYWYRQLPEEGLKFMVYLQKENIIDESGMPKERFSAEFPKEGPSILRIQQVVRGDSAAYFCASSPFVAGELFFGEGSRLTVL.

This clonotype was found many times. This rearrangement joins TRBV6-1 to TRBJ1-1; no clear D gene. V gave up 5 bases and J gave up 4 bases, with 14 bases separating them. The CDR3 has 14 residues. Germline-derived CDR1 and CDR2 are MNHNS and SASEGT. The CDR3 region is CASSPLAGFTEAFF. The CDR3 DNA sequence: TGTGCCAGCAGTCCCCTTGCGGGCTTCACTGAAGCTTTCTTT.

In its sample, this clonotype was seen a few times. The rearrangement joins TRBV10-3 to TRBJ1-3, with a weak D call TRBD1 (5 bases). CDR1 is ENHRY, CDR2 SYGVKD, per germline. V lost 2 bases and J lost 0, with 8 bases in between. CDR3 length equals 15 residues. The CDR3 loop is CAISEGGSSGNTIYF. The CDR3 region has the DNA TGTGCCATCAGTGAGGGGGGTTCCTCTGGAAACACCATATATTTT.

This chain uses TRBV19 with TRBJ1-1; D unclear. V shed 3 bases and J shed 6 bases, with 8 bases lying between them. Germline CDR1 LNHDA, CDR2 SQIVND (reference sequence). The CDR3 covers 12 residues. The CDR3 sequence: CASSIGVAEAFF. For the CDR3, the DNA is TGTGCCAGTAGTATTGGGGTGGCTGAAGCTTTCTTT.